This TCR beta chain was recorded in a study of T-cell memory formation after mild COVID-19. Across the study: For the most part, TCR clusters were specific to one donor.

On this clonotype itself: Its antigen is as yet unknown.

Per germline, CDR1 SQVTM and CDR2 ANQGSEA. V was cut by 6 bases and J by 10 bases, with 15 bases left in between. The CDR3 extends over 11 amino acids. The authors produced TCR alpha and TCR beta cDNA libraries with sample barcodes and UMIs by 5'RACE using constant-segment primers. TCRdb analysed the 5' RACE reads with MiXCR anew, one entry per CDR3 protein. In the table there are 140,000 or so distinct CDR3 sequences, over 15% of which are singletons. General study results and limits: Some clones that responded were present in memory (sampled pre-infection), which suggests cross-reactive memory joined.

The sample was PBMCs or a T cell subset sorted from them (not recorded which). V usage is TRBV29-1 and J usage is TRBJ2-5, with D possibly TRBD2 on 5 matching bases. This clonotype was sampled from an adult woman who had mild COVID-19 (a few samples of this study predate the infection). Cell type and time point are not known. The CDR3 sequence is CSVSEVGSQYF. The CDR3 coding sequence is TGCAGCGTCTCTGAAGTGGGGAGCCAGTACTTC. The whole variable domain, filled in from reference TRBV29-1 and TRBJ2-5, reads SAVISQKPSRDICQRGTSLTIQCQVDSQVTMMFWYRQQPGQSLTLIATANQGSEATYESGFVIDKFPISRPNLTFSTLTVSNMSPEDSSIYLCSVSEVGSQYFGPGTRLLVL.